This entry features one T cell receptor (beta chain) sequence. Antigen unknown. It was with 60 Vbeta and 13 Jbeta primers that the PCR ran. Data came from immunoSEQ multiplex PCR; TCRdb stores just in-frame clones and leaves some out. In the table there are 150,000 or so clones, roughly 79% of which are singletons. The data are from a study of cytomegalovirus exposure and HLA in healthy donors. V lost 4 bases and J lost 8, with 12 bases in between. CDR1 and CDR2 (germline): SGHRS, YFSETQ. The CDR3 is made up of 12 amino acids. Whole-study findings and limits: Excluded were some V segments that proved indistinguishable, including TRBV6-2 and TRBV6-3. After further analysis at a later stage, 16,951 TCR beta sequences were associated with HLA alleles at 0.05 false discovery rate.

The receptor was isolated from a woman aged 18-30 years in good health and CMV-seropositive. This chain connects TRBV5-1 to TRBJ1-2; D possibly corresponds to TRBD1 (6 bases). The sequencing sample was made of PBMCs. CDR3 amino acids: CASSGGILGYTF. CDR3 nucleotides: TGCGCCAGCAGCGGGGGCATATTGGGCTACACCTTC.